These 8 T cell receptor beta chains share one sample of origin, sequenced in a study of T cells of healthy individuals (dated by TCRdb to between 2018 and 2020). Library generation was performed with 5' RACE. Instrument on record: Illumina MiSeq. In TCRdb, the public reads were trimmed at Q25 with fastp and aligned with MiXCR, with productive beta chains retained. Each CDR3 protein gets just one entry, which takes the most common genes and DNA from the rows behind it. The sample yields roughly 87,000 distinct CDR3 sequences; approximately 18% were counted once. Together, the top ten hold about 6% of the sample. These TCRs come from a human donor in good health.

This clonotype came up many times. The chain has TRBV4-1 and TRBJ1-2, with 7 positions matching TRBD1. The V and J ends lost 0 bases and 0 bases, in that order; junction bases with no gene match: 1. The CDR3 length is 15 residues. The V gene's germline CDR1 is MGHRA and CDR2 YSYEKL. CDR3 region: CASSQEGTANYGYTF. CDR3 bases: TGCGCCAGCAGCCAAGAGGGGACAGCTAACTATGGCTACACCTTC.

This rearrangement joins TRBV7-2 to TRBJ1-1; perhaps TRBD1 as D (6 bases). V lost 1 base to trimming and J lost 1 base, with 10 bases between them. This CDR3 comprises 15 residues. CDR1 is SGHTA, CDR2 FQGNSA, per germline. The CDR3 region has the DNA TGTGCCAGCAGCTTAGAGTGGGGGCAGAACACTGAAGCTTTCTTT. The encoded protein is CASSLEWGQNTEAFF.

The rearrangement uses TRBV5-1 and TRBJ2-3, with a weak D call TRBD2 (6 bases). The CDR3 loop spans 15 amino acids. Germline loops: CDR1 SGHRS, CDR2 YFSETQ. V was clipped by 5 bases and J by 1 base, with 14 bases between them. The CDR3 nucleotides are TGCGCCAGCAGGATGGGGATAGCGGGCACAGATACGCAGTATTTT. It translates to CASRMGIAGTDTQYF. The full variable domain, its missing parts supplied by reference TRBV5-1 and TRBJ2-3, is KAGVTQTPRYLIKTRGQQVTLSCSPISGHRSVSWYQQTPGQGLQFLFEYFSETQRNKGNFPGRFSGRQFSNSRSEMNVSTLELGDSALYLCASRMGIAGTDTQYFGPGTRLTVL.

This clonotype was seen at least ten times. V is TRBV7-2 and J is TRBJ1-6, with TRBD1 matching 8 bases. V shed 5 bases, J shed 10 bases, and the junction held 10 bases outside the gene matches. This CDR3 has 15 amino acids. Per the germline V gene, CDR1 is SGHTA and CDR2 is FQGNSA. CDR3 in amino acids: CASSLLDRVSSPLHF. The CDR3 DNA sequence: TGTGCCAGCAGCCTCCTGGACAGGGTTTCATCACCCCTCCACTTT.

The chain links TRBV28 to TRBJ1-6; tentative D call: TRBD1 (6 bases). This CDR3 comprises 15 residues. Trimming took 4 bases from V and 3 from J, leaving 10 bases between them. Per germline, CDR1 MDHEN and CDR2 SYDVKM. DNA of the CDR3: TGTGCCAGCAGTTCACAGGGAAACTATAATTCACCCCTCCACTTT. This sequence encodes CASSSQGNYNSPLHF.

Many counts were recorded for this clonotype. The genes are TRBV6-4 and TRBJ1-1; 7 bases are a match to TRBD1. V was pared by 4 bases and J by 4 bases, with 3 bases of the junction left unmatched. CDR1 and CDR2 from the germline V gene are MRHNA and SNTAGT. The CDR3 is 13 residues long. The CDR3 DNA follows: TGTGCCAGCAGTGCGACAGGGACCACTGAAGCTTTCTTT. Encoded protein: CASSATGTTEAFF.

This clonotype was seen many times. This sequence joins TRBV12-3 or TRBV12-4 and TRBJ1-5; D remains ambiguous. V lost 6 bases and J lost 5, with 17 bases in between. The CDR3 spans 15 residues. CDR3 sequence (DNA): TGTGCCAGCAGCCCAAAGGGCGTGGGTTATCAGCCCCAGCATTTT. Translated, it gives CASSPKGVGYQPQHF.

The J gene is TRBJ2-7, the V gene TRBV5-1, with 8 bases that match TRBD1. V lost 2 bases and J lost 5; bases outside the gene matches: 6. This CDR3 is 14 amino acids long. Per germline, CDR1 SGHRS and CDR2 YFSETQ. CDR3 region: CASSFGQGWDEQYF. The CDR3 coding sequence is TGCGCCAGCAGCTTCGGACAGGGATGGGACGAGCAGTACTTC.